Following are 8 T cell receptor beta chains from one sample sequenced in a study of CXCR3-negative and CXCR3-positive naive CD8 T cells. Preparation of TRB cDNA libraries relied on 5' RACE carrying UMI labels. TCRdb re-called the 5' RACE reads, yielding one record per CDR3 amino acid sequence without DNA. The ten most abundant clones cover roughly 1.5% of a sample with 46,000 or so distinct CDR3 sequences. The sample consisted of naive CXCR3- CD8+ T cells from blood. The subset was: CD45RO-CCR7+CD27+CD95- naive CD8+ T cells lacking CXCR3 (TNR3-). Source of these receptors: a human donor in good health. Some clones in this sample may be carry-over from other donors' samples.

The chain employs TRBV6-4 and TRBJ2-3. Germline assignment: CDR1 MRHNA and CDR2 SNTAGT. This CDR3 has 14 residues. CDR3 residues: CASSEGSSTDTQYF.

This clonotype counts as medium-sized by frequency. The chain couples TRBV3-1 to TRBJ2-7. The germline V gene encodes CDR1 LGHDT and CDR2 YNNKEL (reference sequence). The CDR3 contains 11 residues. CDR3 loop: CASSPGWEQYF.

The chain carries TRBV7-2 and TRBJ2-5. Germline V gives CDR1 SGHTA, CDR2 FQGNSA. The CDR3 loop spans 11 amino acids. CDR3: CASSFLETQYF. The entire variable domain, with the rest obtained from reference TRBV7-2 and TRBJ2-5, is as follows: GAGVSQSPSNKVTEKGKDVELRCDPISGHTALYWYRQSLGQGLEFLIYFQGNSAPDKSGLPSDRFSAERTGGSVSTLTIQRTQQEDSAVYLCASSFLETQYFGPGTRLLVL.

This sequence joins TRBV6-4 and TRBJ2-5. Germline loops: CDR1 MRHNA, CDR2 SNTAGT. CDR3 size: 15 residues. CDR3 residues: CASSDSRGGMETQYF.

The chain is built from TRBV29-1 and TRBJ1-4; the D call from TCRdb, TRBD1, cannot be confirmed without DNA. The germline V gene encodes CDR1 SQVTM and CDR2 ANQGSEA. This CDR3 spans 14 amino acids. CDR3 amino acids: CSAREDRVDEKLFF.

This rearrangement joins TRBV12-5 to TRBJ1-5; the TCRdb call, TRBD1, lacks DNA for checking. Germline-derived CDR1 and CDR2 are LGHNT and FRNRAP. The CDR3 has 15 amino acids. CDR3 protein: CASALYGGDNQPQHF.

The chain links TRBV5-6 to TRBJ2-5; as DNA is missing, the TRBD1 call by TCRdb cannot be tested. The CDR3 runs 15 residues. CDR1 is SGHDT and CDR2 is YYEEEE in the germline V gene. The chain's CDR3 is CASSLVGGLEETQYF.

CDR3 in amino acids: CASSLERGANYEQYF. V gene TRBV7-2 combines with J gene TRBJ2-7; TCRdb's D call, TRBD1, is unchecked because there is no DNA. The CDR3 is 15 amino acids. Per the germline V gene, CDR1 is SGHTA and CDR2 is FQGNSA. Full variable domain (outside the CDR3, taken from reference TRBV7-2 and TRBJ2-7): GAGVSQSPSNKVTEKGKDVELRCDPISGHTALYWYRQSLGQGLEFLIYFQGNSAPDKSGLPSDRFSAERTGGSVSTLTIQRTQQEDSAVYLCASSLERGANYEQYFGPGTRLTVT.